This entry lists 29 T cell receptor beta chains sequenced from one sample in a study of blood T cells in healthy people across ages. Through a sample-barcoded 5' primer and a J-beta primer mix, a second PCR was run for roughly 6 to 11 cycles. TCRdb processed the 5' RACE reads anew with MiXCR; each CDR3 protein has one entry. The data show some 1,500,000 distinct CDR3 sequences, about 45% seen once. The material sequenced was blood. The receptor source for this set is a woman between 18 and 29 years old in good health.

CDR3 nucleotides: TGTGCCAGCAGACGACAGGGGGCTGCGGTTTTCACTGAAGCTTTCTTT. This encodes CASRRQGAAVFTEAFF. J is TRBJ1-1 and V is TRBV6-1; 10 bases align to TRBD1. After removal of 6 bases from V and 4 bases from J, the junction contained 11 bases not matched to a gene. Germline V gene sequence: CDR1 MNHNS, CDR2 SASEGT. The CDR3 runs 16 residues.

In this sample, this clonotype turned up a few times. The chain couples TRBV6-2 or TRBV6-3 to TRBJ1-1, with 7 bases identical to TRBD1. Germline lookup yields CDR1 MNHEY and CDR2 SVGEGT. The V segment lost 6 bases and the J segment 5 bases; nucleotides outside the gene matches: 12. This CDR3 has 15 amino acids. CDR3 protein: CASRGQVGRRTEAFF. CDR3 nucleotides: TGTGCCAGCAGAGGACAGGTGGGACGGAGGACTGAAGCTTTCTTT.

This clonotype was recorded a few times. The CDR3 DNA reads as TGCAGCGTTGCCGCCAGGACAGGGGGCACTGAAGCTTTCTTT. Encoded protein: CSVAARTGGTEAFF. The chain combines TRBV29-1 with TRBJ1-1, with 10 bases matching TRBD1. The ends lost 4 bases at V and 4 bases at J; junction bases unmatched: 6. CDR1 SQVTM and CDR2 ANQGSEA come from the germline V gene. CDR3 size: 14 residues.

This clonotype was picked up a small number of times. A clone one base away is much larger, so this may be a read error. The rearrangement uses TRBV2 and TRBJ2-7; TRBD1 might be the D (6 bases). Deletions cut 2 bases from V and 5 bases from J, with 7 bases between. CDR1 is SNHLY, CDR2 FYNNEI, per germline. The CDR3 has 12 amino acids. CDR3 residues: CASSEQGNEQYF. For the CDR3, the DNA is TGTGCCAGCAGTGAACAGGGGAACGAGCAGTACTTC.

This clonotype was seen more than once but under ten times. This chain joins TRBV5-1 and TRBJ1-2; TRBD1 matches at 11 bases. The V and J ends lost 3 bases and 0 bases, in that order; junction bases with no gene match: 10. Germline lookup yields CDR1 SGHRS and CDR2 YFSETQ. There are 18 residues in the CDR3. The CDR3 bases are TGCGCCAGCAGCTCAACCGGGACAGGGGGACCAGCTAACTATGGCTACACCTTC. Translating it yields CASSSTGTGGPANYGYTF. Complete variable domain (other parts from reference TRBV5-1 and TRBJ1-2): KAGVTQTPRYLIKTRGQQVTLSCSPISGHRSVSWYQQTPGQGLQFLFEYFSETQRNKGNFPGRFSGRQFSNSRSEMNVSTLELGDSALYLCASSSTGTGGPANYGYTFGSGTRLTVV.

This clonotype has at least ten counts. The chain couples TRBV3-1 to TRBJ2-6; no definite D call. The CDR3 runs 17 residues. Germline V gives CDR1 LGHDT, CDR2 YNNKEL (reference sequence). Trimming removed 0 bases at V and 0 bases at J, with 9 bases between. CDR3 residues: CASSQDRSASGANVLTF. In DNA, the CDR3 is TGTGCCAGCAGCCAAGATAGGAGCGCCTCTGGGGCCAACGTCCTGACTTTC. Using reference TRBV3-1 and TRBJ2-6 for the parts outside the CDR3, the full variable domain is DTAVSQTPKYLVTQMGNDKSIKCEQNLGHDTMYWYKQDSKKFLKIMFSYNNKELIINETVPNRFSPKSPDKAHLNLHINSLELGDSAVYFCASSQDRSASGANVLTFGAGSRLTVL.

The chain has TRBV6-2 or TRBV6-3 and TRBJ1-4; 7 bases are shared with TRBD1. Germline V gene data show CDR1 as MNHEY and CDR2 as SVGEGT. CDR3 size: 16 residues. V shed 6 bases and J 4 bases; nucleotides not matched to a gene: 11. The CDR3 coding sequence is TGTGCCAGCAGGTCTGAGTTCGGGACAGTTAATGAAAAACTGTTTTTT. It is translated as CASRSEFGTVNEKLFF.

Only one count was recorded for this clonotype. This sequence joins TRBV20-1 and TRBJ1-5; no reliable D call. The V gene lost 1 base and the J gene lost 7 bases, with 8 bases spanning the gap. Germline CDR1 DFQATT, CDR2 SNEGSKA (reference sequence). This CDR3 region has 12 residues. In nucleotides, the CDR3 is TGCAGTGCTAGAGGGGTGGGGCAGCCCCAGCATTTT. Translating gives CSARGVGQPQHF.

The chain carries TRBV29-1 and TRBJ1-4; D gene ambiguous. V shed 5 bases and J shed 5 bases, with 12 bases lying between them. Germline CDR1 and CDR2: SQVTM and ANQGSEA. The CDR3 runs to 13 residues. The CDR3 is CSVFSGENEKLFF. The CDR3 DNA sequence: TGCAGCGTTTTCTCCGGGGAGAATGAAAAACTGTTTTTT. Using reference TRBV29-1 and TRBJ1-4 for the parts outside the CDR3, the full variable domain is SAVISQKPSRDICQRGTSLTIQCQVDSQVTMMFWYRQQPGQSLTLIATANQGSEATYESGFVIDKFPISRPNLTFSTLTVSNMSPEDSSIYLCSVFSGENEKLFFGSGTQLSVL.

The genes are TRBV12-3 or TRBV12-4 and TRBJ2-2, with D possibly being TRBD2 (7 bases). CDR3 length: 15 residues. Trimming took off 4 bases at V and 5 bases at J, with 14 bases between the two ends. As DNA, the CDR3 is TGTGCCAGCAGTTCCTCGGGGGGCTGGACCGGGGAGCTGTTTTTT. It translates to CASSSSGGWTGELFF.

J is TRBJ1-6 and V is TRBV6-2 or TRBV6-3; D is undetermined. CDR3 length equals 14 residues. The germline V and J ends were trimmed by 11 bases and 6 bases, with 17 bases remaining between them. The germline CDR1 and CDR2 sequences are MNHEY and SVGEGT. CDR3 DNA: TGTGCCGGAGCGTGGGATCCCTCTAATTCACCCCTCCACTTT. It encodes CAGAWDPSNSPLHF.

J is TRBJ2-7 and V is TRBV11-2, with 7 nucleotides matching TRBD1. Losses at the gene ends were 2 bases for V and 4 bases for J; bases not matched to a gene: 11. The CDR3 runs to 16 residues. Germline CDR1 is SGHAT and CDR2 is FQNNGV. The CDR3 region is CASSLLRDSTLYEQYF. The CDR3 DNA sequence: TGTGCCAGCAGCTTACTACGGGACAGCACCCTTTACGAGCAGTACTTC.

The chain is built from TRBV12-3 or TRBV12-4 and TRBJ2-3, with 8 bases aligning to TRBD2. The CDR3 is made up of 15 amino acids. The J segment lost 3 bases and the V segment lost 6 bases, leaving 8 bases of the junction unmatched. The CDR3 here is CASRGRGGLTDTQYF. For the CDR3, the DNA is TGTGCCAGCAGGGGACGGGGGGGCCTTACAGATACGCAGTATTTT.

The rearrangement links TRBV7-2 to TRBJ2-3; D call uncertain. From germline, CDR1 is SGHTA and CDR2 FQGNSA. V dropped 1 base and J dropped 1 base, with 6 bases sitting between them. The CDR3 is made up of 14 amino acids. The CDR3 here is CASSLEPRTDTQYF. DNA of the CDR3: TGTGCCAGCAGCTTAGAGCCTCGCACAGATACGCAGTATTTT. Complete variable domain (other parts from reference TRBV7-2 and TRBJ2-3): GAGVSQSPSNKVTEKGKDVELRCDPISGHTALYWYRQSLGQGLEFLIYFQGNSAPDKSGLPSDRFSAERTGGSVSTLTIQRTQQEDSAVYLCASSLEPRTDTQYFGPGTRLTVL.

The V gene is TRBV5-1, the J gene TRBJ2-1; TRBD2 is a possible D gene (5 bases). Germline V CDR1 and CDR2: SGHRS, YFSETQ. The V end lost 0 bases, the J end lost 5 bases, and 24 bases lay between the germline ends. CDR3 length equals 19 residues. The CDR3 loop reads CASSLVARAHSGTDNEQFF. CDR3 DNA: TGCGCCAGCAGCTTGGTTGCGAGGGCCCATTCGGGTACCGACAATGAGCAGTTCTTC.

This clonotype turned up a few times. The CDR3 coding sequence is TGTGCCAGCAGCAAAGTAAGGCAGGGGGCGCGATATGAGCAGTTCTTC. Its protein is CASSKVRQGARYEQFF. The V call is TRBV21-1, the J call TRBJ2-1; the listed D gene, TRBD1, was not tested against the DNA. TRBV21-1 is a pseudogene locus. The CDR3 loop spans 16 amino acids.

This clonotype occurred a few times. The V gene is TRBV5-5, the J gene TRBJ1-5, with a weak D call TRBD1 (6 bases). The CDR3 consists of 15 residues. The germline V gene encodes CDR1 SGHKS and CDR2 YYEKEE (reference sequence). Trimming removed 2 bases at V and 0 bases at J, with 9 bases between. Here the CDR3 DNA reads TGTGCCAGCAGCTTCAGGGGCTATAGCAATCAGCCCCAGCATTTT. It is translated as CASSFRGYSNQPQHF.

The sample holds many counts of this clonotype. Relative to the germline gene, one junction end is altered; a read error may explain this. The gene calls are TRBV5-1 and TRBJ2-5; D might be TRBD1 (5 bases). The germline V gene has CDR1 SGHRS and CDR2 YFSETQ. The CDR3 consists of 13 residues. The CDR3 DNA reads TGTGCCAGCAGCTTAGTAGGGGAAGAGACCCAGTACTTC. Its translation is CASSLVGEETQYF.

The V call is TRBV4-3, the J call TRBJ2-1, with 8 nucleotides matching TRBD2. J lost 0 bases, V lost 3 bases, and 1 base had no gene match. This CDR3 has 15 residues. CDR1 and CDR2 from the germline V gene are LGHNA and YSLEER. CDR3 sequence reads: CASSHLAGSYNEQFF. CDR3 in DNA: TGCGCCAGCAGCCATCTAGCGGGCTCCTACAATGAGCAGTTCTTC.

V usage is TRBV27 and J usage is TRBJ2-1, with 12 bases fitting TRBD2. With V trimmed by 2 bases and J by 2 bases, 4 bases remained unmatched. This CDR3 has 17 residues. Germline V gene lookup returns CDR1 MNHEY and CDR2 SMNVEV (reference sequence). Here the CDR3 reads CASSLRGTSGPYNEQFF. CDR3 nucleotide sequence: TGTGCCAGCAGTTTACGTGGGACTAGCGGGCCCTACAATGAGCAGTTCTTC.

The genes are TRBV6-2 or TRBV6-3 and TRBJ2-7; tentatively, D is TRBD1 (5 bases). Trimming pared 5 bases from V and 3 bases from J, leaving 11 bases between. The germline CDR1 and CDR2 sequences are MNHEY and SVGEGT. The CDR3 consists of 13 residues. CDR3 nucleotides: TGTGCCAGCAGTGACCTGACAGTCTACGAGCAGTACTTC. As protein: CASSDLTVYEQYF.

The rearrangement uses TRBV29-1 and TRBJ2-3, with D unresolved. The CDR3 runs 10 residues. Germline V CDR1 and CDR2: SQVTM, ANQGSEA. The CDR3 nucleotides read TGCAGAACCGACACAGATACGCAGTATTTT. Protein: CRTDTDTQYF.

This clonotype was seen more than once but under ten times. The chain employs TRBV20-1 and TRBJ2-7, with D possibly being TRBD1 (5 bases). Germline V CDR1 and CDR2: DFQATT, SNEGSKA (reference sequence). The CDR3 is 15 amino acids. The V end lost 0 bases, the J end lost 3 bases, and 15 bases lay between the germline ends. CDR3 protein: CSARDPAGRFYEQYF. In DNA, the CDR3 is TGCAGTGCTAGAGATCCTGCAGGGCGGTTCTACGAGCAGTACTTC.

The V gene is TRBV5-1, the J gene TRBJ1-1; no firm D call. Germline CDR1 is SGHRS and CDR2 is YFSETQ. The CDR3 consists of 14 residues. The V end was cut by 3 bases, the J end by 1 base, with 10 bases between. The CDR3 spells CASSSHRANTEAFF. CDR3 nucleotide sequence: TGCGCCAGCAGCTCTCATCGGGCGAACACTGAAGCTTTCTTT.

As to this clonotype: A junction end diverges from the germline sequence, so it may reflect a read error. The chain is built from TRBV7-2 and TRBJ2-3, with D possibly matching TRBD2 (7 bases). The CDR3 consists of 15 residues. Germline V gene data show CDR1 as SGHTA and CDR2 as FQGNSA. Here the CDR3 reads CASSFRGGATDTRYF. The CDR3 coding sequence is TGTGCCAGCAGCTTTCGTGGGGGGGCCACAGATACGCGGTATTTT.

This chain links TRBV6-2 or TRBV6-3 with TRBJ2-5; D remains unclear. The last part of the DNA fits TRBJ2-7 better; the J call may be wrong. CDR1 MNHEY and CDR2 SVGEGT come from the germline V gene. The CDR3 totals 14 residues. The CDR3 nucleotides read TGTGCCAGCAGTTACTCCACAGTGGCGCGCGAGCAGTACTTC. Its protein is CASSYSTVAREQYF.

This clonotype was detected only once. This rearrangement joins TRBV7-2 to TRBJ1-5; no clear D gene. The CDR3 runs to 12 residues. Germline values: CDR1 SGHTA, CDR2 FQGNSA. V was cut by 5 bases and J by 7 bases, with 9 bases left in between. CDR3 loop: CTSSLLGQPQHF. The CDR3 nucleotides are TGTACCAGCAGCCTACTTGGGCAGCCCCAGCATTTT. The full variable domain, its missing parts supplied by reference TRBV7-2 and TRBJ1-5, is GAGVSQSPSNKVTEKGKDVELRCDPISGHTALYWYRQSLGQGLEFLIYFQGNSAPDKSGLPSDRFSAERTGGSVSTLTIQRTQQEDSAVYLCTSSLLGQPQHFGDGTRLSIL.

This clonotype was detected many times. J is TRBJ2-4 and V is TRBV4-3; D is unresolved. V lost 1 base and J 0 bases, leaving 4 bases between the germline ends. CDR1 LGHNA and CDR2 YSLEER come from the germline V gene. This CDR3 has 14 residues. The CDR3: CASSQGPAKNIQYF. In DNA, the CDR3 is TGCGCCAGCAGCCAAGGCCCAGCCAAAAACATTCAGTACTTC.

The CDR3 coding sequence is TGTGCCAGCAGTTTAGCGCTGGGCTTATACGAGCAGTACTTC. Encoded protein: CASSLALGLYEQYF. The chain has TRBV12-3 or TRBV12-4 and TRBJ2-7; D uncertain. V lost 0 bases and J lost 4, with 10 bases in between. This CDR3 has 14 residues.